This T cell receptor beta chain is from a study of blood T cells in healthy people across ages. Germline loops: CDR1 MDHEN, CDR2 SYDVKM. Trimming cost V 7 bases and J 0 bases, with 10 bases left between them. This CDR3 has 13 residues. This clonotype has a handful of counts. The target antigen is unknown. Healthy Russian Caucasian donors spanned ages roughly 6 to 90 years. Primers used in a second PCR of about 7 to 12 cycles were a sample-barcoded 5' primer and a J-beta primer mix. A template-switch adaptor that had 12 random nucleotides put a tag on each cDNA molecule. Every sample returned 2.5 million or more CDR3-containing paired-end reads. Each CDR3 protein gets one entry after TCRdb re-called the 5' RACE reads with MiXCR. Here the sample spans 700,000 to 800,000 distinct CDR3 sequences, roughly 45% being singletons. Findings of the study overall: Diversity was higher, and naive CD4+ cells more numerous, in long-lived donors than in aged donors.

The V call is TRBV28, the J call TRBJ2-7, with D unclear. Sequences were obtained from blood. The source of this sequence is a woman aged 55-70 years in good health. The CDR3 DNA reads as TGTGCCAGCACCCCTGAGCCCTCCTACGAGCAGTACTTC. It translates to CASTPEPSYEQYF.